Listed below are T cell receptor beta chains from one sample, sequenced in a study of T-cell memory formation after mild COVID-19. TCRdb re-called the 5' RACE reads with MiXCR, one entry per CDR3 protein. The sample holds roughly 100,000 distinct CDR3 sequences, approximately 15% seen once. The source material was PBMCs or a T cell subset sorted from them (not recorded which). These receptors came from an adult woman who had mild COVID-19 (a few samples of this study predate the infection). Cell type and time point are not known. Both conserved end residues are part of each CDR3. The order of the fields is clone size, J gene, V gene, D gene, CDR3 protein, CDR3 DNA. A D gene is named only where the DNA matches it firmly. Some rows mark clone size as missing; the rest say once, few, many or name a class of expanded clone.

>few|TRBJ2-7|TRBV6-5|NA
CASSYSFEQYF
TGTGCCAGCAGTTACTCGTTTGAGCAGTACTTC
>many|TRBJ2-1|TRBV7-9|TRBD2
CASSYQPIAGGINEQFF
TGTGCCAGCAGCTACCAGCCTATAGCGGGAGGTATCAATGAGCAGTTCTTC
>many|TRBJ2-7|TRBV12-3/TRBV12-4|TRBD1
CASRLKGAEGEQYF
TGTGCCAGCAGACTAAAGGGGGCTGAAGGCGAGCAGTACTTC
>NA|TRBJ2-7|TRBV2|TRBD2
CASRGLAGGLYEQYF
TGTGCCAGCAGGGGACTAGCGGGAGGGCTCTACGAGCAGTACTTC
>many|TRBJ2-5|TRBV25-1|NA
CASSDPPYF
TGTGCCAGCAGTGATCCTCCGTACTTC
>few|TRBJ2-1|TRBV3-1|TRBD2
CASSHRLAGAINEQFF
TGTGCCAGCAGCCACCGACTAGCGGGAGCGATAAATGAGCAGTTCTTC
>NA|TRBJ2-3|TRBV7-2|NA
CASSLWGSSADTQYF
TGTGCCAGCAGCTTATGGGGTAGTTCGGCCGATACGCAGTATTTT
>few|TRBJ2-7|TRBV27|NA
CASSFSSAREQYF
TGTGCCAGCAGTTTTAGCAGTGCGAGGGAGCAGTACTTC
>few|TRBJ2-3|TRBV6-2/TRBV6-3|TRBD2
CASSSGTSQGWLDTQYF
TGTGCCAGCAGTTCTGGGACTAGCCAAGGGTGGTTGGATACGCAGTATTTT
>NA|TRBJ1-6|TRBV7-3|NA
CASSLGESSYNSPLHF
TGTGCCAGCAGCTTAGGGGAAAGCTCCTATAATTCACCCCTCCACTTT
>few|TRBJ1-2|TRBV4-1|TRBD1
CASSPSSPGTGLYYGYTF
TGCGCCAGCAGTCCTAGCTCTCCCGGGACAGGTCTATACTATGGCTACACCTTC
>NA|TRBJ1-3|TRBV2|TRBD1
CASIFFQGAGNTIYF
TGTGCCAGCATTTTTTTCCAGGGGGCTGGAAACACCATATATTTT
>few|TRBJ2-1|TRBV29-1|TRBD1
CSVEGGRGYNEQFF
TGCAGCGTTGAAGGTGGCAGGGGGTACAATGAGCAGTTCTTC
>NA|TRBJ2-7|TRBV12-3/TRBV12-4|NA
CASSPLAPGGSEQYF
TGTGCCAGCAGCCCACTCGCTCCGGGTGGGTCCGAGCAGTACTTC
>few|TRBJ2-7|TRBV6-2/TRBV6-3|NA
CASGEQNYYEQYF
TGTGCCAGCGGAGAACAGAACTACTACGAGCAGTACTTC
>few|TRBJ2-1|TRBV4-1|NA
CASSQEAPLSSYNEQFF
TGCGCCAGCAGCCAAGAAGCGCCTTTGAGCTCCTACAATGAGCAGTTCTTC
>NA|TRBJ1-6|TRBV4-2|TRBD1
CASSQPGQGAGSSPLHF
TGTGCCAGCAGCCAACCTGGACAGGGGGCAGGAAGCTCACCCCTCCACTTT
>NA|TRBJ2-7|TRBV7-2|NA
CASSFHGTLSYEQYF
TGTGCCAGCAGCTTTCACGGGACTCTCTCCTACGAGCAGTACTTC
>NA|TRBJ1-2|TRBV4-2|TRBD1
CASSQDVLQGDGYTF
TGTGCCAGCAGCCAAGACGTCCTGCAGGGGGATGGCTACACCTTC
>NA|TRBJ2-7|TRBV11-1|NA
CASSLRDGYSYEQYF
TGTGCCAGCAGCTTAAGGGACGGCTACTCCTATGAGCAGTACTTC
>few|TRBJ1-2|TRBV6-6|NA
CASSYSFEQGVLYGYTF
TGTGCCAGCAGTTACTCGTTTGAGCAGGGCGTTCTCTATGGCTACACCTTC
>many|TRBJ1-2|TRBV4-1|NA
CASSQDSADGGYTF
TGCGCCAGCAGCCAAGATTCGGCCGATGGGGGCTACACCTTC
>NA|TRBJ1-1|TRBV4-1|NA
CASSHLNQGSEAFF
TGCGCCAGCAGCCATTTAAACCAGGGCTCTGAAGCTTTCTTT
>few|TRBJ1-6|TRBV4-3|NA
CASSQSGGAYSPLHF
TGCGCCAGCAGCCAATCCGGGGGGGCATATTCACCCCTCCACTTT
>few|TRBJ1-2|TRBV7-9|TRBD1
CASSPTQGVNYGYTF
TGTGCCAGCAGCCCCACACAGGGGGTTAACTATGGCTACACCTTC
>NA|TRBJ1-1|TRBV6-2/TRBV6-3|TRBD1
CASSYSKGGGWDTEAFF
TGTGCCAGCAGTTACTCGAAAGGAGGGGGCTGGGACACTGAAGCTTTCTTT
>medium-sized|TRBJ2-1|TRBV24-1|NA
CATSDLAGIGSEQFF
TGTGCCACCAGTGATTTGGCAGGGATCGGTAGTGAGCAGTTCTTC
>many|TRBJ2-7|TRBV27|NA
CASSPSSYEQYF
TGTGCCAGCAGTCCGTCCTCCTACGAGCAGTACTTC
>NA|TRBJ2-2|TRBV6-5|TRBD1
CASSLSGGTGELFF
TGTGCCAGCTCACTGTCAGGGGGCACCGGGGAGCTGTTTTTT
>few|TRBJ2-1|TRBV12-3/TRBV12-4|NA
CASSLWGNEQFF
TGTGCCAGCAGTTTATGGGGTAATGAGCAGTTCTTC
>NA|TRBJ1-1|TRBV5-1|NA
CASSLASGTRDTEAFF
TGCGCCAGCAGCTTGGCCAGTGGGACCCGGGACACTGAAGCTTTCTTT
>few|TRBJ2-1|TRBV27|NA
CASSLVESSYNEQFF
TGTGCCAGCAGTTTAGTGGAGAGCTCCTACAATGAGCAGTTCTTC
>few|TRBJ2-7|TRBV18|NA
CATPRSPGDYEQYF
TGTGCCACCCCTCGGTCCCCAGGGGACTACGAGCAGTACTTC
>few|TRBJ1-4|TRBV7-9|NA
CASSFFDHNEKLFF
TGTGCCAGCAGCTTCTTCGACCACAATGAAAAACTGTTTTTT
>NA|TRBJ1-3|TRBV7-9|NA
CASSSAGNTIYF
TGTGCCAGCAGCTCAGCTGGAAACACCATATATTTT
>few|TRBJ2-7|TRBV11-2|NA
CASSVGLDSYEQYF
TGTGCCAGCAGCGTCGGACTGGACTCCTACGAGCAGTACTTC
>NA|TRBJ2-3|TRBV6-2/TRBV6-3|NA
CASSLTETDTQYF
TGTGCCAGCAGCCTGACCGAGACAGATACGCAGTATTTT
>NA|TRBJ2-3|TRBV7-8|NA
CASSQTVPPTDTQYF
TGTGCCAGCAGCCAGACAGTCCCCCCCACAGATACGCAGTATTTT
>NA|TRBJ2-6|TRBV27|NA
CASSLSGGANVLTF
TGTGCCAGCAGTTTGTCGGGTGGGGCCAACGTCCTGACTTTC
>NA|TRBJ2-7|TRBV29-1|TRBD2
CSISSGTTYEQYF
TGCAGCATATCCTCCGGGACTACCTACGAGCAGTACTTC
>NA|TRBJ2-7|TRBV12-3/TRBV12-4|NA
CASSFVVFSYEQYF
TGTGCCAGCAGTTTCGTTGTCTTTTCTTACGAGCAGTACTTC
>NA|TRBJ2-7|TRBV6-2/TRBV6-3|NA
CASSVREWGIYEQYF
TGTGCCAGCAGTGTCCGAGAGTGGGGGATCTACGAGCAGTACTTC
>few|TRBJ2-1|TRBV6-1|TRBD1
CASGLFRDRDNEQFF
TGTGCCAGCGGCCTTTTCCGGGACAGGGACAATGAGCAGTTCTTC
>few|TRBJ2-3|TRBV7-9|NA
CASSWGHHQDTQYF
TGTGCCAGCAGCTGGGGACATCATCAGGATACGCAGTATTTT
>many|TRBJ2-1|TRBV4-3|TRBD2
CASSQDHPGTSGIDEQFF
TGCGCCAGCAGCCAAGATCATCCAGGGACTAGCGGGATCGATGAGCAGTTCTTC
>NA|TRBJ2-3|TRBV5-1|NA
CASSEGTSTDTQYF
TGCGCCAGCAGCGAGGGGACAAGCACAGATACGCAGTATTTT
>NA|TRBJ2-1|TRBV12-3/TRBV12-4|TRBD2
CASNLLAGEGEQFF
TGTGCCAGCAACCTACTAGCGGGAGAGGGTGAGCAGTTCTTC
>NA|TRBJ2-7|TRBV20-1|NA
CSADEQYF
TGCAGTGCCGACGAGCAGTACTTC
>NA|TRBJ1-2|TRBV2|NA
CASSVGGNYGYTF
TGTGCCAGCAGTGTAGGGGGGAACTATGGCTACACCTTC
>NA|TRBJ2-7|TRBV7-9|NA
CASSSAELSYEQYF
TGTGCCAGCAGCTCCGCCGAACTTTCCTACGAGCAGTACTTC
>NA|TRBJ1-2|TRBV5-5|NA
CASSSAAGYYGYTF
TGTGCCAGCAGCTCTGCGGCAGGTTACTATGGCTACACCTTC
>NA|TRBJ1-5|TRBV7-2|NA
CASSLRGFQPQHF
TGTGCCAGCAGCTTACGAGGGTTTCAGCCCCAGCATTTT
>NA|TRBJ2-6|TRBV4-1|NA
CASSLSSANVLTF
TGCGCCAGCAGTTTAAGTTCGGCCAACGTCCTGACTTTC